This TCR beta chain was retrieved from a study of blood T cell repertoires in COVID-19. Assay: immunoSEQ multiplex PCR; the TCRdb copy retains only in-frame clones and omits some. The data contain about 83,000 clones, over 85% of them singletons. CDR3 size: 18 residues. Germline V gene sequence: CDR1 SGDLS, CDR2 YYNGEE. V trimming: 0 bases; J trimming: 0 bases; junction bases outside the gene matches: 10. Sequences were obtained from peripheral blood. V is TRBV9 and J is TRBJ1-1, with 8 bases lining up with TRBD1. The sequence came from a woman of 80 years or more with active or convalescent COVID-19. CDR3 nucleotide sequence: TGTGCCAGCAGCGTAGAAATGAAGAGGACAGGGATGAACACTGAAGCTTTCTTT. Translation: CASSVEMKRTGMNTEAFF.